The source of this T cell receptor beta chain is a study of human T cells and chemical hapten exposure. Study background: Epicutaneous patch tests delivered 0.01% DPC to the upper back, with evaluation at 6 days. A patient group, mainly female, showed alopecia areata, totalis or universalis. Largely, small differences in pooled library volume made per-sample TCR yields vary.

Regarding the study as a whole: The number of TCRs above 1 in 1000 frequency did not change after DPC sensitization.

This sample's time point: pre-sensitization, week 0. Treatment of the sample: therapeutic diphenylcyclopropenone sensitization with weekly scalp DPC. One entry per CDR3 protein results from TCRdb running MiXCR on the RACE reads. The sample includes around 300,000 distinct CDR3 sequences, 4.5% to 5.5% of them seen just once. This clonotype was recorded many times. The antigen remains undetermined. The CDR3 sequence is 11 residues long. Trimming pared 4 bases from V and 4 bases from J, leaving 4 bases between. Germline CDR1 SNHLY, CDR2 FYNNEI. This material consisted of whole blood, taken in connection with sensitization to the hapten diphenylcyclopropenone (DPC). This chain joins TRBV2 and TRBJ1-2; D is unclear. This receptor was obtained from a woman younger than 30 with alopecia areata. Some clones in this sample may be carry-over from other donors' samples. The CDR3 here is CASSGGYGYTF. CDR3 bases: TGTGCCAGCAGTGGGGGCTATGGCTACACCTTC.